These T cell receptor beta chains were read from a single sample in a study of blood T cell repertoires in COVID-19. Assay used: immunoSEQ multiplex PCR; TCRdb lists only in-frame clones, some missing. The table includes under 300,000 clones, roughly 87% detected once. The material sequenced was PBMCs or T cells enriched from blood (not recorded which). These receptors were collected from a woman in her 30s with acute COVID-19. The CDR3 runs from the conserved cysteine through the conserved F or W. A D gene is named only where the DNA matches it firmly.

>TRBD1|TRBV5-4
CATSSGQIGELFF
>NA|TRBV2
CASTQPNRAYEQYF
>NA|TRBV5-1
CASSFPGQPNTIYF
>TRBD1|TRBV4-2
CASSQAGTGAGNTIYF
>TRBD1|TRBV5-4
CASSRGTEFYEQYF
>NA|TRBV4-1
CASSQDLSPYPYEQYF
>NA|TRBV10-3
CAISPGPPGAETQYF
>TRBD1|TRBV7-9
CASSLRQGANEKLFF
>TRBD1|TRBV5-5
CASSLEGTGYYSYEQYF
>NA|TRBV24-1
CATSRGGNTEAFF
>NA|TRBV3-1/TRBV3-2
CASSQGRLSSYEQYF
>TRBD2|TRBV7-6
CASSGGLVVSGELFF
>TRBD1|TRBV7-9
CASSQNPDRVTEAFF
>TRBD1|TRBV5-6
CASSLWDRVSSGNTIYF
>NA|TRBV5-4
CASSLGGGNTEAFF
>TRBD1|TRBV10-1
CASSEDRGRGNIQYF
>NA|TRBV6-2/TRBV6-3
CASSYPSSPRRYGYTF
>NA|TRBV28
CATRAGSLQPQHF
>NA|TRBV7-8
CASSFNVGGGTDTQYF
>TRBD1|TRBV28
CASILTGGYNSPLHF
>NA|TRBV5-6
CASSLGENRYGYTF
>TRBD2|TRBV5-6
CASSLPGLAGAQRGELFF
>NA|TRBV5-1
CASSLVPEHSYEQYF
>TRBD1|TRBV24-1
CATSDFHRTGPREKLFF
>TRBD1|TRBV6-2/TRBV6-3
CASSPGGRQPQHF
>NA|TRBV5-6
CASSFQGLNTEAFF
>TRBD1|TRBV2
CASTPGQRRAGEQYF
>TRBD1|TRBV5-1
CASSLGQGGYGYTF
>NA|TRBV11-2
CASSPGGLRYNEQFF